Listed below are T cell receptor beta chains from one sample, sequenced in a study of patients and donors after allogeneic stem cell transplantation. TCRdb itself ran the RT-PCR reads through MiXCR, one entry per CDR3 protein. In the table there are over 350,000 distinct CDR3 sequences, roughly 17% of which are singletons. The specimen sequenced was blood, either unsorted or a sorted T cell fraction (not recorded which). Every receptor here comes from a human donor who was either an allogeneic HSCT recipient or a stem cell or donor lymphocyte infusion donor (not recorded which). It is not recorded whose cells these are; they may come from a transplant donor. CDR3s include the opening cysteine and the closing phenylalanine or tryptophan. The order of the fields is D gene, V gene, CDR3 protein. D genes are given only for firm matches.

>.|TRBV29-1
CSVEDLPRVAFF
>.|TRBV5-1
CASKVSSGTGELFF
>TRBD2|TRBV7-2
CASSLDGRAEQYF
>TRBD2|TRBV20-1
CSATGTSGHTGELFF
>.|TRBV24-1
CATSDRDGTSSNEQFF
>.|TRBV7-2
CASTPQGEGHEQYF
>TRBD1|TRBV12-3/TRBV12-4
CASSLEGAITEAFF
>.|TRBV3-1
CASSQDLGDTEAFF
>.|TRBV27
CASSLSRGRTEAFF
>.|TRBV25-1
CASSTEIGVTDTQYF
>.|TRBV20-1
CSARVAGEGEKLFF
>TRBD1|TRBV14
CASSHVKGQGDYEQYF
>.|TRBV29-1
CSVRGGNTEAFF
>.|TRBV5-1
CASSLGGRNYGYTF
>.|TRBV20-1
CSREPGDTDTQYF
>.|TRBV20-1
CSAPDRNTGELFF
>TRBD1|TRBV18
CASSPTTGGPGYGYTF
>.|TRBV24-1
CATSDPGDSQETQYF
>.|TRBV24-1
CATSDPNKVDIQYF
>.|TRBV24-1
CATSDFEATRGYTF
>TRBD1|TRBV5-1
CASSTGTGGRLLLGYTF
>.|TRBV10-3
CAITRTSDAHEQYF
>.|TRBV12-3/TRBV12-4
CASTLVGNGQPQHF
>TRBD1|TRBV7-9
CASSPGTGASLDEQFF
>.|TRBV4-1
CASSQDRGAGGGRQETQYF
>.|TRBV5-6
CASKRIGAWTSAAFF
>TRBD2|TRBV29-1
CSVGRREGRVSYNEQFF
>.|TRBV3-1
CASSQPLNTEAFF
>.|TRBV6-1
CASSDPGLQDTQYF
>.|TRBV12-3/TRBV12-4
CASSYADYQETQYF
>.|TRBV10-3
CAISSNLAGSGTYEQFF
>TRBD2|TRBV12-3/TRBV12-4
CASTPTSGSRDEQFF
>.|TRBV6-5
CASSYSGGEVSDGYTF
>TRBD1|TRBV12-3/TRBV12-4
CASSLNIGTGKFVSEKLFF
>.|TRBV11-2
CASSWGSEPQYF
>TRBD2|TRBV12-3/TRBV12-4
CASSRTSGRSGSYEQYF
>.|TRBV10-3
CAISRAMGYGYTF
>.|TRBV5-1
CASSLAVGGTRWGALHF
>.|TRBV20-1
CSAQLALFGDRLNEQFF
>.|TRBV27
CASSFGTAKNIQYF
>.|TRBV11-2
CASSQLVWGTDTQYF
>.|TRBV4-1
CASSQSLVAPWVRYNEQFF
>.|TRBV12-3/TRBV12-4
CASTPRGQKNTGELFF
>.|TRBV12-3/TRBV12-4
CASSLQLGSYNEQFF
>TRBD2|TRBV2
CASSAGLARTQETQYF
>.|TRBV28
CASSPGGLAGNTQYF
>TRBD1|TRBV20-1
CSAQQGAANYGYTF